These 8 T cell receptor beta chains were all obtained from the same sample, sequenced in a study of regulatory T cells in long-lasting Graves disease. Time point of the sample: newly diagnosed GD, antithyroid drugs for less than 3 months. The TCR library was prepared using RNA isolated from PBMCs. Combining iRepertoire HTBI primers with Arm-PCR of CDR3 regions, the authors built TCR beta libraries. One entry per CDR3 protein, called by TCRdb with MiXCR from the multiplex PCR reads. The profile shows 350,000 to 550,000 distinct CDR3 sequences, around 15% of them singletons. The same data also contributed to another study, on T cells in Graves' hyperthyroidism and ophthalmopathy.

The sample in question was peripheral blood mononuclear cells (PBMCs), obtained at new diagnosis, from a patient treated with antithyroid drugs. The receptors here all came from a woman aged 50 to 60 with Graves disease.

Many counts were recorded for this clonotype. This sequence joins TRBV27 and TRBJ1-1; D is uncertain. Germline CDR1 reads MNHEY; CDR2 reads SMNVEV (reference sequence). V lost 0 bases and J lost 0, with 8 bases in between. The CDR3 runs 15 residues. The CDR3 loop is CASSLSRDLNTEAFF. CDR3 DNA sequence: TGTGCCAGCAGTTTATCGCGGGATTTGAACACTGAAGCTTTCTTT.

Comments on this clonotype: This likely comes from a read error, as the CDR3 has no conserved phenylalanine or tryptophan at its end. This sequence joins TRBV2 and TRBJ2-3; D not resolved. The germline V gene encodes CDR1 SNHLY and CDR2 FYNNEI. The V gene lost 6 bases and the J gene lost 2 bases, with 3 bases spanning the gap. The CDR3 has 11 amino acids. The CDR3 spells CASSHTDTQYL. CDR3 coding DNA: TGTGCCAGCAGCCACACAGATACGCAGTATCTT.

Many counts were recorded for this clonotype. The CDR3 nucleotides are TGTGCCATCAGAACCGGGACAGGGGAAACCGGGGAGCTGTTTTTT. Amino acids: CAIRTGTGETGELFF. The V and J genes are TRBV10-3 and TRBJ2-2, with 10 bases matching TRBD1. The germline gives CDR1 ENHRY, CDR2 SYGVKD. V was pared by 6 bases and J by 5 bases, with 6 bases of the junction left unmatched. This CDR3 contains 15 residues.

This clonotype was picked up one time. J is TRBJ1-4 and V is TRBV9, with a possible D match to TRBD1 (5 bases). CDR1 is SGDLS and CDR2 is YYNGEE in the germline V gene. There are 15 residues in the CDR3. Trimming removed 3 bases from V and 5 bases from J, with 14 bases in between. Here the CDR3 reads CASSATGTSNEKLFF. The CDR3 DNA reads TGTGCCAGCAGCGCGACCGGGACTTCGAATGAAAAACTGTTTTTT.

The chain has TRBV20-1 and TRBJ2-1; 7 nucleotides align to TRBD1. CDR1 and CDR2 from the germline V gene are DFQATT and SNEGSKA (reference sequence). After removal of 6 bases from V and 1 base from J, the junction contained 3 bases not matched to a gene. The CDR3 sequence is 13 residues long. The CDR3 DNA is TGCAGTGCGAACAGGGGTTCCTACAATGAGCAGTTCTTC. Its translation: CSANRGSYNEQFF.

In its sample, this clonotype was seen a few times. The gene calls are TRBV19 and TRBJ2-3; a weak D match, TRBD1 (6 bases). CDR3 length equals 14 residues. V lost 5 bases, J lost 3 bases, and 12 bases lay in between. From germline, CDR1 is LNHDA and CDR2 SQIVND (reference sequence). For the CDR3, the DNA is TGTGCCAGTAGTGACAGGCGGACTACAGATACGCAGTATTTT. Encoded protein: CASSDRRTTDTQYF. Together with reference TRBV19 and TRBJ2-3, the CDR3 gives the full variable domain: DGGITQSPKYLFRKEGQNVTLSCEQNLNHDAMYWYRQDPGQGLRLIYYSQIVNDFQKGDIAEGYSVSREKKESFPLTVTSAQKNPTAFYLCASSDRRTTDTQYFGPGTRLTVL.

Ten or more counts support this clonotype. The CDR3 protein is CASSGGGLWFGSNIQYF. DNA for the CDR3: TGTGCCAGCAGTGGGGGGGGACTTTGGTTCGGATCAAACATTCAGTACTTC. The rearrangement joins TRBV12-3 or TRBV12-4 to TRBJ2-4; 7 bases are shared with TRBD2. This CDR3 is 17 amino acids long. V was pared by 5 bases and J by 6 bases, with 16 bases of the junction left unmatched.

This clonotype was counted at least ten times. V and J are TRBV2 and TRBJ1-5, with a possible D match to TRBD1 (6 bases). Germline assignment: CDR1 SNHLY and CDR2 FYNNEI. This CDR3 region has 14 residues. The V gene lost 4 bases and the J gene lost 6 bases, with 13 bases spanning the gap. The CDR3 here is CASSGQGKIQPQHF. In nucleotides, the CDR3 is TGTGCCAGCAGTGGCCAGGGGAAAATTCAGCCCCAGCATTTT.